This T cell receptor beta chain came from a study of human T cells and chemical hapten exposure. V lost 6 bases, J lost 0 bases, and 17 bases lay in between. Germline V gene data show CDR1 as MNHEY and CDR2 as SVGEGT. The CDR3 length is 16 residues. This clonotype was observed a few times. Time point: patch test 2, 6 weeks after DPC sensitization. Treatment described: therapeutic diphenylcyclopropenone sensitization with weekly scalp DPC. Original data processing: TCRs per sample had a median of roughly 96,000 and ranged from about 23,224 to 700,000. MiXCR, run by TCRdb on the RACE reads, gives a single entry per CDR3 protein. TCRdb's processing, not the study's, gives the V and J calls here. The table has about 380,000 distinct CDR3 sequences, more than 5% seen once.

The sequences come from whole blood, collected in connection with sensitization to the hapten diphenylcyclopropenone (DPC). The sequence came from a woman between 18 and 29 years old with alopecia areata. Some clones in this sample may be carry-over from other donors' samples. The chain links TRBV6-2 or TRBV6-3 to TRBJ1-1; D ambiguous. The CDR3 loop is CASRKRIDFLNTEAFF. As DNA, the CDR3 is TGTGCCAGCAGGAAACGGATCGACTTCCTGAACACTGAAGCTTTCTTT.